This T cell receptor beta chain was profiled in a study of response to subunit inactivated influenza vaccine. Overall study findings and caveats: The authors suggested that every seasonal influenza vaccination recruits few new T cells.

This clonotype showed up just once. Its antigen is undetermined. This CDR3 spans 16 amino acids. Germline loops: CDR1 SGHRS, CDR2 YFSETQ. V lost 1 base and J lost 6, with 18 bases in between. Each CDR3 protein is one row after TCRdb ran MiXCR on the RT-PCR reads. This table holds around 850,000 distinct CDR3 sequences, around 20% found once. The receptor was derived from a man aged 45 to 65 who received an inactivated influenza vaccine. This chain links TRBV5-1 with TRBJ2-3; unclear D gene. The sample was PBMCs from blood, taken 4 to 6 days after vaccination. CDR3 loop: CASSLQSGERSDTQYF. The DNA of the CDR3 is TGCGCCAGCAGCTTGCAGTCGGGCGAGCGATCTGATACGCAGTATTTT.